The 2 T cell receptor beta chains presented below share a single source sample, sequenced in a study of cytomegalovirus exposure and HLA in healthy donors. The PCR was carried out with 60 Vbeta primers and 13 Jbeta primers. Measured with immunoSEQ multiplex PCR; TCRdb has only the in-frame clones, and not every one. The data show 120,000 to 150,000 clones, approximately 71% seen once. The source material was PBMCs. These receptors all stem from a man aged 35 to 55 in good health and CMV-seronegative.

The chain couples TRBV21-1 to TRBJ1-5; the D segment call TRBD1 is taken from the table without a DNA check. TRBV21-1 is deemed a pseudogene. The CDR3 has 15 residues. The DNA of the CDR3 is TGTGCCAGCAGCGGCCGGGACAGGACCGATCAGCCCCAGCATTTT. This translates into CASSGRDRTDQPQHF.

The chain has TRBV10-3 and TRBJ2-7, with D possibly TRBD1 on 6 matching bases. The CDR3 is 14 amino acids. Looked up from germline, CDR1 is ENHRY and CDR2 is SYGVKD. V was pared by 10 bases and J by 6 bases, with 22 bases between. The CDR3 bases are TGTGCCACCATGGGACACTTCGAGAAAGGCGAGCAGTACTTC. It yields the protein CATMGHFEKGEQYF.